This T cell receptor (beta chain) was observed in a study of T cell responses to AZD1222 COVID-19 vaccine. Findings and caveats of the study: Females made up more of the donors, who were largely white British, and clonal diversity may have come out too low. There were repertoire samples only from the period after the peak T cell response. With two AZD1222 doses given, Spike-specific TCR breadth and depth both rose.

This clone appeared a few times. The antigen remains unidentified. Profiling relied on immunoSEQ multiplex PCR, and the TCRdb table lists in-frame clones only, not all of them. The sample lists about 72,000 clones, 80% to 90% occurring once. Germline V gene data show CDR1 as LGHNA and CDR2 as YSLEER. The CDR3 has 15 residues. V was trimmed by 1 base and J by 0 bases, leaving 6 bases between them. The receptor comes from an adult who received the AZD1222 COVID-19 vaccine. This specimen was peripheral blood, taken 28 days after the second AZD1222 dose. The V call is TRBV4-3, the J call TRBJ2-2; D unclear. The CDR3 sequence is CASSQGSTNTGELFF. CDR3 sequence (DNA): TGCGCCAGCAGCCAAGGATCTACGAACACCGGGGAGCTGTTTTTT.